This T cell receptor beta chain was observed in a study of radiation and T cells in renal cell carcinoma. Across the whole study: Nephrectomy followed 15 Gy stereotactic body radiation by 4 weeks. Study outcomes and limitations: Pretreatment tumor biopsies were lacking, so baseline clonotypes are unknown. From baseline, blood top tumor clonotypes peaked at 2 weeks post-radiation.

Regarding this clone: Antigen unknown.

Indicated time point: blood 2 weeks post-SBRT. The treatment was: 15 Gy SBRT to primary tumor, nephrectomy 4 weeks later. Radiation-treated patients gave blood at baseline, week 2 and week 4. Clones were sequenced by immunoSEQ multiplex PCR, and TCRdb holds only the in-frame ones, with some missing. The table has 120,000 or so clones, 85% to 90% seen once. This receptor was identified in a woman in her sixties or seventies with renal cell carcinoma. The input for sequencing was blood, taken from a patient whose treatment included radiotherapy and nephrectomy.

The CDR3 bases are TGTGCCAGCAGCGTAGCTAGCACGAACACCGGGGAGCTGTTTTTT. This sequence encodes CASSVASTNTGELFF. This rearrangement joins TRBV9 to TRBJ2-2; weak D call: TRBD2 (5 bases). The V and J ends lost 0 bases and 0 bases respectively, with 6 bases between them. This CDR3 contains 15 residues. Germline V lookup: CDR1 SGDLS, CDR2 YYNGEE.